The following is a TCR beta chain sequence with its context. Its antigen remains unidentified. As the template, RNA transcripts were used to amplify TCR beta CDR3 regions. RT-PCR with HTBI primers came first, then second-round multiplex PCR. TCRdb independently ran MiXCR on the multiplex PCR reads; one entry per CDR3 protein. Found here are a few hundred thousand distinct CDR3 sequences, approximately 37% of them singletons; the top ten hold roughly 4%. The CDR3 covers 13 residues. With V trimmed by 0 bases and J by 6 bases, 4 bases remained unmatched. CDR1 and CDR2 (germline): SQVTM, ANQGSEA. This record belongs to a study of Graves' ophthalmopathy and Graves' hyperthyroidism. Study-wide context: Stable hyperthyroidism meant no ophthalmopathy within 18 months of follow-up.

General observations from the study: Clonotypes were expanded in thyroid at above 0.001 frequency, and most also appeared in blood. Ophthalmopathy and stable hyperthyroidism were discriminated by a 13-signature model, with approximately 89% sensitivity and approximately 81% specificity.

Sequencing used peripheral blood or thyroid tissue (not recorded which). This chain joins TRBV29-1 and TRBJ1-1; 7 positions agree with TRBD1. The TCR sequence derives from an adult man with Graves' hyperthyroidism. CDR3 nucleotide sequence: TGCAGCGTTGAAGATACAGGGGCCGCTGAAGCTTTCTTT. This codes for CSVEDTGAAEAFF.